A selection of T cell receptor beta chains follows, all from one sample in a study of cytomegalovirus exposure and HLA in healthy donors. Method: immunoSEQ multiplex PCR; TCRdb's copy keeps in-frame clones and lacks some. The sample yields 90,000 to 100,000 clones, around 74% seen once. Sequenced sample: PBMCs. These receptors all come from a male donor in good health and CMV-seronegative. The CDR3 runs from the conserved cysteine through the conserved F or W. A D gene is named only where the DNA matches it firmly. Expanded clones get a size class; other rows say once, few or many, or leave the size out.

j_gene | v_gene | d_gene | abundance | CDR3nt | CDR3aa
TRBJ1-3 | TRBV28 | TRBD1 | once | TGTGCCAGCAGTTTAATCACAGGGGGTATCGGAAACACCATATATTTT | CASSLITGGIGNTIYF
TRBJ1-2 | TRBV11-2 | TRBD1 | NA | TGTGCCAGCAGCTCGATCCGGGACAGGGACTATGGCTACACCTTC | CASSSIRDRDYGYTF
TRBJ2-3 | TRBV15 | NA | NA | TGTGCCACCACCGAATCTGGCGGGATGGGCACAGATACGCAGTATTTT | CATTESGGMGTDTQYF
TRBJ1-5 | TRBV7-2 | NA | many | TGTGCCAGCAGCTTATCCGGGGGGCCTCAGCCCCAGCATTTT | CASSLSGGPQPQHF
TRBJ2-7 | TRBV27 | TRBD2 | NA | TGTGCCAGCAGTTTTAGGTTGTGGGAGGGCACCGAGCAGTACTTC | CASSFRLWEGTEQYF
TRBJ2-7 | TRBV27 | NA | NA | TGTGCCAGCAGCCTGGGACTTTCCTACGAGCAGTACTTC | CASSLGLSYEQYF
TRBJ2-7 | TRBV27 | TRBD2 | NA | TGTGCCAGCAGTTTGGCCCCGAATAGCGGGCTAACCTACGAGCAGTACTTC | CASSLAPNSGLTYEQYF
TRBJ2-3 | TRBV7-8 | NA | NA | TGTGCCAGCAGCGTTTACCGGGACTTCACAGATACGCAGTATTTT | CASSVYRDFTDTQYF
TRBJ2-2 | TRBV11-2 | NA | NA | TGTGCCAGCAGCCCTAGGAGGGGGGGAGTTAGGAACACTGGGGAGCTGTTTTTT | CASSPRRGGVRNTGELFF
TRBJ1-2 | TRBV30 | NA | NA | TGTGCCTGGAGTCCCCCAACACCGGGAGGTCTCAACTATGGCTACACCTTC | CAWSPPTPGGLNYGYTF
TRBJ2-7 | TRBV28 | TRBD2 | NA | TGTGCCAGCAGTTCAGCCGACGGACTAGCGGGGTCGCAGTACTTC | CASSSADGLAGSQYF
TRBJ2-3 | TRBV27 | NA | NA | TGTGCCAGCAGTCCCTGGACTATTCGCACAGATACGCAGTATTTT | CASSPWTIRTDTQYF
TRBJ2-7 | TRBV7-9 | TRBD2 | NA | TGTGCCAGCAGCTTAATATCGACTAGCGGGAGGGCCGGTGGCGAGCAGTACTTC | CASSLISTSGRAGGEQYF
TRBJ2-7 | TRBV5-1 | NA | NA | TGCGCCAGCAGCTATGACAGGCGGTACGAGCAGTACTTC | CASSYDRRYEQYF
TRBJ2-3 | TRBV6-5 | NA | NA | TGTGCCAGCAGTTACTCTAACCTAGAGGGAGATACGCAGTATTTT | CASSYSNLEGDTQYF
TRBJ2-7 | TRBV28 | NA | NA | TGTGCCAGCAGCAATGCGGGATCCTTAGACCACGAGCAGTACTTC | CASSNAGSLDHEQYF
TRBJ2-7 | TRBV6-5 | NA | NA | TGTGCCAGCAGTTTGACCCGGGACAACAGACCCTACGAGCAGTACTTC | CASSLTRDNRPYEQYF
TRBJ1-5 | TRBV9 | NA | NA | TGTGCCAGCAGCTCCGGGTCCAATCAGCCCCAGCATTTT | CASSSGSNQPQHF
TRBJ2-3 | TRBV5-1 | NA | NA | TGCGCCAGCAGCTTTTCAGGATATACGCAGTATTTT | CASSFSGYTQYF
TRBJ2-2 | TRBV27 | NA | NA | TGTGCCAGCAAAGTCTTAGGAGGCACCGGGGAGCTGTTTTTT | CASKVLGGTGELFF
TRBJ2-3 | TRBV27 | NA | NA | TGTGCCAGCAGTCAGGGAACAGGCCGACCGGGTTTTCGAGGAGATACGCAGTATTTT | CASSQGTGRPGFRGDTQYF
TRBJ2-1 | TRBV7-2 | NA | few | TGTGCCAGCATCGAGGGAGCAGACTCCTACAATGAGCAGTTCTTC | CASIEGADSYNEQFF
TRBJ1-2 | TRBV28 | TRBD1 | NA | TGTGCCAGCAGCCAGACAGGGTGGAAGGCTAACTATGGCTACACCTTC | CASSQTGWKANYGYTF
TRBJ2-3 | TRBV5-4 | TRBD2 | NA | TGTGCCAGCGGTTCGGGGCGGGAGTTTAATACGCAGTATTTT | CASGSGREFNTQYF
TRBJ2-5 | TRBV28 | TRBD2 | NA | TGTGCCAGCAGTTTAGAACTAGCGGGAGGAGAGACCCAGTACTTC | CASSLELAGGETQYF
TRBJ2-7 | TRBV7-6 | TRBD2 | once | TGTGCCAGCAGCAACACCGGGACTAGCGCCTACGAGCAGTACTTC | CASSNTGTSAYEQYF
TRBJ1-1 | TRBV4-2 | NA | NA | TGTGCCAGCAGCCAAGTAGTTCCAGGGGAGAACACTGAAGCTTTCTTT | CASSQVVPGENTEAFF
TRBJ1-5 | TRBV10-1 | TRBD1 | NA | TGCGCCAGCAGTTGGACAGGGGGCTGCGGTCAGCCCCAGCATTTT | CASSWTGGCGQPQHF
TRBJ2-5 | TRBV25-1 | TRBD1 | NA | TGTGCCAGCAGTGATCGTTTTGGGACAGGGCAAGAGACCCAGTACTTC | CASSDRFGTGQETQYF
TRBJ1-5 | TRBV7-9 | TRBD1 | few | TGTGCCAGCAGCTTAGGGGACAGGGGGCAGGGTCAGCCCCAGCATTTT | CASSLGDRGQGQPQHF
TRBJ1-6 | TRBV2 | TRBD1 | NA | TGTGCCAGCAGTGAATCTAAGACAGGGACATATTCACCCCTCCACTTT | CASSESKTGTYSPLHF
TRBJ1-6 | TRBV2 | NA | NA | TGTGCCAGCAGTGAAGGCGACGGGGGTAGCCTCCACTTT | CASSEGDGGSLHF
TRBJ2-2 | TRBV18 | TRBD1 | NA | TGTGCCAGCTCACCACAGGGGGCGGCCGGGGAGCTGTTTTTT | CASSPQGAAGELFF
TRBJ2-3 | TRBV5-1 | TRBD2 | NA | TGCGCCAGCAGCCGGGGTACTAGCGGGCCAGATACGCAGTATTTT | CASSRGTSGPDTQYF
TRBJ1-1 | TRBV2 | NA | few | TGTGCCAGCAGTAAGGGGCTCACTGAAGCTTTCTTT | CASSKGLTEAFF
TRBJ1-5 | TRBV27 | TRBD1 | medium-sized | TGTGCCAGCAGTCGACAGGGACTAGGCAATCAGCCCCAGCATTTT | CASSRQGLGNQPQHF
TRBJ2-5 | TRBV4-1 | TRBD2 | few | TGCGCCAGCAGCCCACGACTAGCGGTAGGGACCCAGTACTTC | CASSPRLAVGTQYF
TRBJ1-1 | TRBV27 | TRBD1 | NA | TGTGCCAGCAGTCCGGACAGGGCTCGGGCTTTCTTT | CASSPDRARAFF
TRBJ1-6 | TRBV6-5 | TRBD1 | NA | TGTGCCAGCAGTTACGGACAGGGAAATTCACCCCTCCACTTT | CASSYGQGNSPLHF
TRBJ2-1 | TRBV7-3 | NA | NA | TGTGCCAGCAGCCAGAATAGAGGGTTCGATGAGCAGTTCTTC | CASSQNRGFDEQFF
TRBJ2-7 | TRBV30 | TRBD2 | NA | TGTGCCTGGAGTCGGATAGCGGGGGCCTACGAGCAGTACTTC | CAWSRIAGAYEQYF
TRBJ2-7 | TRBV13 | TRBD1 | NA | TGTGCCAGCAGCCCGGGACAGGGGGCCTACGAGCAGTACTTC | CASSPGQGAYEQYF
TRBJ2-7 | TRBV7-9 | TRBD2 | once | TGTGCCAGCAGCTTAGTTTTAGCGGGAGCCGAGCAGTACTTC | CASSLVLAGAEQYF
TRBJ1-2 | TRBV4-1 | NA | NA | TGCGCCAGCAGCCAAGGTTTGGGCCTCTATGGCTACACCTTC | CASSQGLGLYGYTF
TRBJ2-7 | TRBV6-5 | NA | NA | TGTGCCAGCAGTGTCGGGGGGCCGAGGGGGGAGCAGTACTTC | CASSVGGPRGEQYF
TRBJ2-7 | TRBV4-1 | TRBD1 | NA | TGCGCCAGCAGCCAAGATAACAGGGGCTCCTACGAGCAGTACTTC | CASSQDNRGSYEQYF
TRBJ1-6 | TRBV9 | TRBD1 | once | TGTGCCAGCAGCAAGGACAGGAGCAATTCACCCCTCCACTTT | CASSKDRSNSPLHF
TRBJ2-1 | TRBV15 | TRBD2 | NA | TGTGCCACCAGCAGAGCTAGGACTAGCGGGAGGGGGGGTCTCAATGAGCAGTTCTTC | CATSRARTSGRGGLNEQFF
TRBJ2-1 | TRBV5-1 | TRBD2 | NA | TGCGCCAGCAGCTTGGAGGCTAGCGGGGGGCGGCAGTTCTTC | CASSLEASGGRQFF
TRBJ2-4 | TRBV7-9 | TRBD1 | NA | TGTGCCAGCAGCTACTACCCCTTCGATACCGGGACAGGGAGGCCTCAGTACTTC | CASSYYPFDTGTGRPQYF
TRBJ2-2 | TRBV4-2 | NA | NA | TGTGCCAGCAGCCAAGTCATTAGTCTAGGCACCGGGGAGCTGTTTTTT | CASSQVISLGTGELFF
TRBJ1-5 | TRBV28 | TRBD1 | NA | TGTGCCAGCAGGGCCTGGGACAGGGCGGATCAGCCCCAGCATTTT | CASRAWDRADQPQHF